The T cell receptor (beta chain) under discussion was sequenced for a study of blood T cells in healthy people across ages. Study context: About one barcoded beta molecule was captured per two T cells (by template switching). Findings and limits, study-wide: When set beside aged donors, long-lived donors presented more naive CD4+ cells and higher diversity.

Primers used in a second PCR of about 6 to 12 cycles were a sample-barcoded 5' primer and a J-beta primer mix. Tags on each cDNA molecule came from a template-switch adaptor with 12 random nucleotides. A single record per CDR3 protein comes from TCRdb applying MiXCR to the 5' RACE reads. Among 1.8 million or so distinct CDR3 sequences, roughly 43% were seen once, and the ten largest hold roughly 23%. The study isolated at least 7 million PBMCs from each sample. Germline loops: CDR1 SGHDT, CDR2 YYEEEE. The CDR3 has 13 amino acids. V was trimmed by 4 bases and J by 4 bases, leaving 12 bases between them. As for this clonotype: What it binds is unknown.

The sequenced material came from blood. The chain has TRBV5-6 and TRBJ2-7; D is perhaps TRBD2 (5 bases). This sequence was found in a human donor in good health. The CDR3 region is CASSVGPGYEQYF. The CDR3 nucleotides read TGTGCCAGCAGCGTCGGACCGGGGTACGAGCAGTACTTC.